This is a list of T cell receptor beta chains from one sample in a study of CD8 T cells in Susac syndrome. TCRdb ran MiXCR on the immunoSEQ multiplex PCR reads and lists one entry per CDR3 protein. The sample lists a few hundred thousand distinct CDR3 sequences; approximately 85% were seen once. Material for sequencing was CD8+ T cells from PBMCs. These receptor sequences come from a human donor with multiple sclerosis. The CDR3 runs from the conserved cysteine through the conserved F or W.

v_gene	j_gene	CDR3aa
TRBV15	TRBJ1-1	CATRGGRWGLGGTEAFF
TRBV6-6	TRBJ1-5	CASSYLGTGQPQHF
TRBV19	TRBJ2-7	CASSLYSDSYEQYF
TRBV12-3/TRBV12-4	TRBJ1-3	CASSPGTTGNTIYF
TRBV12-3/TRBV12-4	TRBJ1-1	CASSFYGNTEAFF
TRBV4-3	TRBJ2-7	CASSQGSVYEQYF
TRBV13	TRBJ2-4	CASSRQAGGQIAKNIQYF
TRBV6-5	TRBJ2-3	CASSWTADLTDTQYF
TRBV27	TRBJ1-2	CASGPEGSNFYGYTF
TRBV28	TRBJ2-2	CATIPSGATGELFF
TRBV4-1	TRBJ1-4	CASSQDAAGRKLFF
TRBV2	TRBJ2-7	CASSENLLGGLGLEMQYF
TRBV4-1	TRBJ2-7	CASSQVPRTGSYEQYF
TRBV6-5	TRBJ2-1	CASSYSPTGAYNEQFF
TRBV9	TRBJ2-3	CASSQTATDTQYF
TRBV6-2/TRBV6-3	TRBJ2-7	CASSYSYFYEQYF
TRBV30	TRBJ1-2	CAWSDTQGFPYGYTF
TRBV30	TRBJ2-7	CAWRDTYEQYF
TRBV6-2/TRBV6-3	TRBJ2-1	CASRPLLAGTYNEQFF
TRBV27	TRBJ2-7	CASSSVRGRILYEQYF
TRBV20-1	TRBJ2-7	CSASNRDTYEQYF
TRBV24-1	TRBJ2-1	CATSDETGGDEQFF
TRBV28	TRBJ2-7	CASSLWSGGPYEQYF
TRBV6-5	TRBJ2-3	CASSLAGKLPDTQYF
TRBV20-1	TRBJ2-1	CSAWGGLAGYNEQFF
TRBV28	TRBJ1-1	CASSRRPGGMNTEAFF
TRBV7-2	TRBJ1-2	CASRYRDRDYGYTF
TRBV7-9	TRBJ2-7	CASSPGVQNYEQYF
TRBV27	TRBJ2-1	CASSIRDRVNEQFF
TRBV9	TRBJ2-1	CASSPSGSTLGEQFF
TRBV28	TRBJ2-5	CASSLAMGPGPAGGETQYF
TRBV28	TRBJ2-2	CASSLYPSAPAGELFF
TRBV4-3	TRBJ2-1	CASSGGTSGTNEQFF